This TCR beta chain appears in the sequencing data of a study of T cells in placental villitis. General study points: Villitis of unknown etiology placentae had higher clonality than controls, median 0.057 versus 0.006. Expanded clones in villitis of unknown etiology were largely private to each placenta.

A remark on this clone: The antigen remains undetermined.

Sequencing used immunoSEQ v4. The assay was immunoSEQ multiplex PCR, and TCRdb's table has in-frame clones only and misses some. The table lists about 770 clones, over 75% of them singletons, with more than 10% in the top ten. CDR1 SGHNT and CDR2 YENEEA come from the germline V gene. Between the trimmed V and J ends, which lost 5 bases and 2 bases, there was a span of 11 bases. The CDR3 has 14 amino acids. Nine to ten placentae had high-grade villitis of unknown etiology. The material sequenced was placental tissue containing maternal and fetal cells. This chain links TRBV11-3 with TRBJ2-3; possibly TRBD1 for D (6 bases). The TCR sequence derives from a human patient with villitis of unknown etiology; the placental T cells may come from both mother and fetus. The chain's CDR3 is CASSTGHPTDTQYF. In DNA form, the CDR3 reads TGTGCCAGCAGCACGGGACACCCCACAGATACGCAGTATTTT.